This T cell receptor (beta chain) was sequenced in a study of T cells in Graves' hyperthyroidism and ophthalmopathy. Study-wide points: Most expanded thyroid clonotypes above 0.001 recurred in blood.

Orbital computed tomography, thyroid ultrasound, serum thyroxine and TRAb, and clinical symptoms together informed the diagnoses. Germline-derived CDR1 and CDR2 are SGHVS and FQNEAQ. The CDR3 has 12 residues. V was pared by 5 bases and J by 8 bases, with 12 bases between. Comment on this clonotype: Its specificity is unknown.

RNA transcripts gave rise to amplified TCR beta CDR3 regions. First-round RT-PCR of the TCR CDR3 relied on the HTBI primer set. TCRdb used MiXCR to reprocess the multiplex PCR reads, holding one entry per CDR3 protein. Of 660,000 or so distinct CDR3 sequences listed, nearly 45% are singletons. V usage is TRBV7-8 and J usage is TRBJ1-2; no reliable D call. The sequencing input was peripheral blood or thyroid tissue (not recorded which). This clonotype originated in an adult man with Graves' disease, either hyperthyroidism or ophthalmopathy (not recorded which). The DNA of the CDR3 is TGTGCCAGCAGCCTTAGTGCGGTCGGCTACACCTTC. Its translation is CASSLSAVGYTF.